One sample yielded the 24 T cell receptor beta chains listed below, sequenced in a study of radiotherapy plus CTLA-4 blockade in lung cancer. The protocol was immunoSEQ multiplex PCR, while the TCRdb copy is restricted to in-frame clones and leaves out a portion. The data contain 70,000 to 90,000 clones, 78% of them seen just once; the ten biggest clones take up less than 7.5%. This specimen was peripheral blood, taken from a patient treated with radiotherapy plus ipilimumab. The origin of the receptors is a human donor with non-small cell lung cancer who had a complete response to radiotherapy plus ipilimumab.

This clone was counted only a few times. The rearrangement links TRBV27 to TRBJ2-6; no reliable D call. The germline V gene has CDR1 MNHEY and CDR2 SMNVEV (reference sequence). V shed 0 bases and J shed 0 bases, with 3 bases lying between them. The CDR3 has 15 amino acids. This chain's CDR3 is CASSLSLSGANVLTF. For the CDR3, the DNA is TGTGCCAGCAGTTTATCACTCTCTGGGGCCAACGTCCTGACTTTC.

The DNA for the CDR3 is TGTGCCAGCAGCCCTCAGGGTGATACGCAGTATTTT. Its translation is CASSPQGDTQYF. The chain joins TRBV7-6 to TRBJ2-3, with D possibly TRBD1 on 5 matching bases. Germline V CDR1 and CDR2: SGHVS, FNYEAQ. The V and J ends lost 5 bases and 6 bases respectively, with 9 bases between them. This CDR3 region has 12 residues. Full variable domain (remainder filled in from reference TRBV7-6 and TRBJ2-3): GAGVSQSPRYKVTKRGQDVALRCDPISGHVSLYWYRQALGQGPEFLTYFNYEAQQDKSGLPNDRFSAERPEGSISTLTIQRTEQRDSAMYRCASSPQGDTQYFGPGTRLTVL.

CDR3 residues: CASSLDRQGGQPQHF. The CDR3 DNA reads as TGTGCCAGCAGCTTAGATCGGCAGGGCGGGCAGCCCCAGCATTTT. The chain links TRBV7-8 to TRBJ1-5, with D tentatively TRBD1 (5 bases). Germline lookup yields CDR1 SGHVS and CDR2 FQNEAQ. This CDR3 has 15 amino acids. V lost 1 base and J lost 7, with 14 bases in between.

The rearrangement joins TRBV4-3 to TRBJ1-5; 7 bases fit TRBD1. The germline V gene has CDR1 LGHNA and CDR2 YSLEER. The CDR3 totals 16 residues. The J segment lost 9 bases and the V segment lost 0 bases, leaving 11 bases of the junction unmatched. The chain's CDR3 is CASSQDPRQGGGPQHF. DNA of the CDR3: TGCGCCAGCAGCCAAGACCCCCGACAGGGCGGGGGGCCCCAGCATTTT.

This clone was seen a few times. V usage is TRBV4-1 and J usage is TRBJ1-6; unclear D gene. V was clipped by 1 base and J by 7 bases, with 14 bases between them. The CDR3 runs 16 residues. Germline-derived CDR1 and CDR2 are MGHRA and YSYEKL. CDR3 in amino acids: CASSQVGFRSNSPLHF. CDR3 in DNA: TGCGCCAGCAGCCAAGTAGGCTTTAGGTCCAATTCACCCCTCCACTTT.

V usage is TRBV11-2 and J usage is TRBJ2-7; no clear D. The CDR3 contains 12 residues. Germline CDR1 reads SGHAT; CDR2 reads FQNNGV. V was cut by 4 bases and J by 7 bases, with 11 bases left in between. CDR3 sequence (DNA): TGTGCCAGCAGCTGGAAGGGTGTAGAGCAGTACGTC. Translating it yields CASSWKGVEQYV.

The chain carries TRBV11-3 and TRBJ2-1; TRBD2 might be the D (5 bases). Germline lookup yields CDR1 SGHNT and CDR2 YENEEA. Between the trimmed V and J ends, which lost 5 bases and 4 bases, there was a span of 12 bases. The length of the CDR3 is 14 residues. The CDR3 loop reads CASSLQSGYNEQFF. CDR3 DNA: TGTGCCAGCAGCCTTCAAAGCGGATACAATGAGCAGTTCTTC.

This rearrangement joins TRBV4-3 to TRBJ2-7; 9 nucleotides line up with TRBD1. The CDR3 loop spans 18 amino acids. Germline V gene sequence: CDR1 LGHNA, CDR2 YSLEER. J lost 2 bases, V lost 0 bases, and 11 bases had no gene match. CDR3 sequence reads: CASSQDIDAGTGTYEQYF. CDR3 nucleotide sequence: TGCGCCAGCAGCCAAGATATAGATGCCGGGACAGGGACCTACGAGCAGTACTTC.

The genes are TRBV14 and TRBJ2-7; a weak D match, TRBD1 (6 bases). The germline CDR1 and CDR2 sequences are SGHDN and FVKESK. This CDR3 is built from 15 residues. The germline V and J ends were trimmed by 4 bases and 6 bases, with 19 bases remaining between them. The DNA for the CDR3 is TGTGCCAGCAGCCGGGCTAAGACGGGACACGGCGAGCAGTACTTC. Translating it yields CASSRAKTGHGEQYF.

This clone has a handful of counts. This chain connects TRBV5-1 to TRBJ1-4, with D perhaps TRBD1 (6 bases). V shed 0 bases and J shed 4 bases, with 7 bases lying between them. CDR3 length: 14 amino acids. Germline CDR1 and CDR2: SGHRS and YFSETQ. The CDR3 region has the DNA TGCGCCAGCAGCTTGGACAGGGTTAATGAAAAACTGTTTTTT. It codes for CASSLDRVNEKLFF.

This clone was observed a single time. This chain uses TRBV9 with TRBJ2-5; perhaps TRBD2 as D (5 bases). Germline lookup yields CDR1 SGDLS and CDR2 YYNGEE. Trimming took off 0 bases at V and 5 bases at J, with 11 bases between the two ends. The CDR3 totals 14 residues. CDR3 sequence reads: CASSVGGSSETQYF. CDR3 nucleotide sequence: TGTGCCAGCAGCGTAGGAGGGAGTAGTGAGACCCAGTACTTC.

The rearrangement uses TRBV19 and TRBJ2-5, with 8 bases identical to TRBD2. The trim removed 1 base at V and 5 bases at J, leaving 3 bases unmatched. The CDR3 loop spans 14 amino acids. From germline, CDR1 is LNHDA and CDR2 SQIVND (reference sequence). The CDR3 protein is CASSIVGGGETQYF. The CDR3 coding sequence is TGTGCCAGTAGTATAGTCGGCGGGGGGGAGACCCAGTACTTC.

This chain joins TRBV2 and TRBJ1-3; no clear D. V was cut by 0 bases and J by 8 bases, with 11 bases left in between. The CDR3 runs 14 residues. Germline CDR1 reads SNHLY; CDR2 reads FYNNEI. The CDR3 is CASSEATTTDTIYF. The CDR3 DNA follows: TGTGCCAGCAGTGAAGCGACCACTACGGACACCATATATTTT.

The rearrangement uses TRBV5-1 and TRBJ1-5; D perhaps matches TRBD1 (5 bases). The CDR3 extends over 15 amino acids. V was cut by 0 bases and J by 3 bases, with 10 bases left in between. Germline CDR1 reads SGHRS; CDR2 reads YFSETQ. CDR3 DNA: TGCGCCAGCAGCTTGGATACAGGAATCAATCAGCCCCAGCATTTT. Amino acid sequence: CASSLDTGINQPQHF.

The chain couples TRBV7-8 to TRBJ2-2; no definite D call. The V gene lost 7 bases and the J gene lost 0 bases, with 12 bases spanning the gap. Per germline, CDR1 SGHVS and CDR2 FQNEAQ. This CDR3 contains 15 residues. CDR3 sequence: CASNSRNANTGELFF. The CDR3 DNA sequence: TGTGCCAGCAACAGTCGAAACGCGAACACCGGGGAGCTGTTTTTT.

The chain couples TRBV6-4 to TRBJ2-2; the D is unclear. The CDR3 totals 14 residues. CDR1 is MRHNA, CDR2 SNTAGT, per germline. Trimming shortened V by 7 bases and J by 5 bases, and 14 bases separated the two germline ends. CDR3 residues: CASTPHPRTGELFF. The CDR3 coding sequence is TGTGCCAGCACTCCACACCCCAGGACCGGGGAGCTGTTTTTT.

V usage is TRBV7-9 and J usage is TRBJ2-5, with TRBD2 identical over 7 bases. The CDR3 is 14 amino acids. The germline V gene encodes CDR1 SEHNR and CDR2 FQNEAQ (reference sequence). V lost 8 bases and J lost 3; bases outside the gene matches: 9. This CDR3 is CASAGVAGEETQYF. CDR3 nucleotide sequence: TGTGCCAGCGCCGGGGTAGCGGGTGAAGAGACCCAGTACTTC.

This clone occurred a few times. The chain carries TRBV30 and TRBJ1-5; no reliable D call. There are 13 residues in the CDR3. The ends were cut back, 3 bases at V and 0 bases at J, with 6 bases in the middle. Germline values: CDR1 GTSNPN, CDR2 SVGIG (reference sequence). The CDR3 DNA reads TGTGCCTGGAGCGCATTTAGCAATCAGCCCCAGCATTTT. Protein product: CAWSAFSNQPQHF.

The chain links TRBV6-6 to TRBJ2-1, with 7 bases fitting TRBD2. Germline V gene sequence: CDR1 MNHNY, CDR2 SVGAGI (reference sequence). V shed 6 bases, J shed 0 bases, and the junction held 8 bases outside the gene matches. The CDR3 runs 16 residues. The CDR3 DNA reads TGTGCCAGCAGCCCCGGGAGGCCGGGCTCCTACAATGAGCAGTTCTTC. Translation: CASSPGRPGSYNEQFF.

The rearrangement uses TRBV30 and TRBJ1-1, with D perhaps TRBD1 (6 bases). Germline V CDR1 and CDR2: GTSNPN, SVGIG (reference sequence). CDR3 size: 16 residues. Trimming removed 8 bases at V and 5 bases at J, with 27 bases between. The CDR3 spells CARARRRGAEYTEAFF. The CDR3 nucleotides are TGTGCCCGAGCTCGAAGGCGGGGGGCAGAATATACTGAAGCTTTCTTT.

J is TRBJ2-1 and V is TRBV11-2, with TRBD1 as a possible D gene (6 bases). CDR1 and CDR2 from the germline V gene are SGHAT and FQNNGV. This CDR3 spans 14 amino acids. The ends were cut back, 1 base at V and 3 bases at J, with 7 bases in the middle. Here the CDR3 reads CASSLVGGYNEQFF. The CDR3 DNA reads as TGTGCCAGCAGCTTAGTAGGGGGCTACAATGAGCAGTTCTTC.

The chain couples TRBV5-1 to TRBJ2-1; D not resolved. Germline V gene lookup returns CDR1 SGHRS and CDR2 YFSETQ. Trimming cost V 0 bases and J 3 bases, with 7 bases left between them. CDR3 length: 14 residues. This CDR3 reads CASSLGFLYNEQFF. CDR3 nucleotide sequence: TGCGCCAGCAGCTTGGGCTTCCTCTACAATGAGCAGTTCTTC.

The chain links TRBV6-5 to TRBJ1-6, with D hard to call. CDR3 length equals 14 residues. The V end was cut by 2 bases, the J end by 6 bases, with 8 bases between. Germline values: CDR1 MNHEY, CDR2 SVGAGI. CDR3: CASSYERINSPLHF. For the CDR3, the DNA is TGTGCCAGCAGTTACGAACGGATTAATTCACCCCTCCACTTT.

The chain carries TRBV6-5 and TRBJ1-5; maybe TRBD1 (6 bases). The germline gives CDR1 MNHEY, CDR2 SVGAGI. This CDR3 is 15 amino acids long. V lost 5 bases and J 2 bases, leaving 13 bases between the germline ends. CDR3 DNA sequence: TGTGCCAGCAGTGGCCGGGACACCGGCAATCAGCCCCAGCATTTT. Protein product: CASSGRDTGNQPQHF.